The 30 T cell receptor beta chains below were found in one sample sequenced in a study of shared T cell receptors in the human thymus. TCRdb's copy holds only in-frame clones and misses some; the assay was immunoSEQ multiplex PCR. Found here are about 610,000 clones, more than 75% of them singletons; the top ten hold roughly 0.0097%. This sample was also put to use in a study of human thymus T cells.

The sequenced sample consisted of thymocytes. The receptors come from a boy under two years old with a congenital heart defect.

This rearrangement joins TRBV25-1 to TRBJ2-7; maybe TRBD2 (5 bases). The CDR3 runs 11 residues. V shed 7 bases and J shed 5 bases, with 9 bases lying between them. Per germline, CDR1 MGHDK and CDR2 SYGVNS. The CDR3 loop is CASIEGDEQYF. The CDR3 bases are TGTGCCAGCATCGAGGGCGACGAGCAGTACTTC.

The CDR3 nucleotides read TGCGCCAGCAGCCCCGGGACTAGCGGGAGGGCCAGCAATGAGCAGTTCTTC. Its protein is CASSPGTSGRASNEQFF. The rearrangement uses TRBV5-1 and TRBJ2-1; 16 bases agree with TRBD2. This CDR3 spans 17 amino acids. The V segment lost 4 bases and the J segment 6 bases; nucleotides outside the gene matches: 7. CDR1 is SGHRS, CDR2 YFSETQ, per germline.

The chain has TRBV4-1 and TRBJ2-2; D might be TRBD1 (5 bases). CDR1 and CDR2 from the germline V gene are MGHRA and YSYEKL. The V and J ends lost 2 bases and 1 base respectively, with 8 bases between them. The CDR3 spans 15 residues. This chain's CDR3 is CASSQQGGNTGELFF. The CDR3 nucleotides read TGCGCCAGCAGCCAACAGGGTGGGAACACCGGGGAGCTGTTTTTT.

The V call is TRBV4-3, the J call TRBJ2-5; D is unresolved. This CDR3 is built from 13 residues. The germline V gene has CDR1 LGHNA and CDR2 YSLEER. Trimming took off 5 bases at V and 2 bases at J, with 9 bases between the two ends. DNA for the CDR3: TGCGCCAGCAGCGCCTCTAGGCAAGAGACCCAGTACTTC. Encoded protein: CASSASRQETQYF.

CDR3 protein: CASNRGISDTQYF. CDR3 bases: TGTGCCAGCAATCGCGGGATAAGTGATACGCAGTATTTT. J is TRBJ2-3 and V is TRBV28; possibly TRBD2 for D (6 bases). Trimming pared 7 bases from V and 6 bases from J, leaving 14 bases between. Per the germline V gene, CDR1 is MDHEN and CDR2 is SYDVKM. This CDR3 contains 13 residues.

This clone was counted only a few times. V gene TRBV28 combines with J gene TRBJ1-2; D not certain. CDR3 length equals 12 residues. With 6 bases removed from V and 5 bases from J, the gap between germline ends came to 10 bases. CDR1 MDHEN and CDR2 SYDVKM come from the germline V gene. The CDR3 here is CASSRHHYGYTF. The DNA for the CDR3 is TGTGCCAGCAGCCGACACCATTATGGCTACACCTTC.

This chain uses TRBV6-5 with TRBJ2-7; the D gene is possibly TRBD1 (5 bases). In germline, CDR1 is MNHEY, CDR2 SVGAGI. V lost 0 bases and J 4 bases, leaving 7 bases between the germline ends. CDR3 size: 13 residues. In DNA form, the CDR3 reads TGTGCCAGCAGTTACTCCGACAGATACGAGCAGTACTTC. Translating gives CASSYSDRYEQYF.

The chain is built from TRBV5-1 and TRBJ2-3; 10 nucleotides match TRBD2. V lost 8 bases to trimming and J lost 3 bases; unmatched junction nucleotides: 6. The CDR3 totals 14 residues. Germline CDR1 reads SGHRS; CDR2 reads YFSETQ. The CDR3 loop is CASGLAEATDTQYF. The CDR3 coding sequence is TGCGCCAGTGGACTAGCGGAGGCAACAGATACGCAGTATTTT.

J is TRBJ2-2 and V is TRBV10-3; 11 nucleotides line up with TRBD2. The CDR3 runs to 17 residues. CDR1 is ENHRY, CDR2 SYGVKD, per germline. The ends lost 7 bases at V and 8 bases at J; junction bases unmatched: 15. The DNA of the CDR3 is TGTGCCATCACCTCATCCCCACTAGCGGGAGAGAAAGGGGAGCTGTTTTTT. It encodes CAITSSPLAGEKGELFF.

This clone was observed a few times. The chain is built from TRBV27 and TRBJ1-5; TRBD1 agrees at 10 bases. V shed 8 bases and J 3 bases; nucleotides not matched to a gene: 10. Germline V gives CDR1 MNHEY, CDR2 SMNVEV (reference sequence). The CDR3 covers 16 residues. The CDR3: CASRPGTGVDNQPQHF. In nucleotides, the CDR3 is TGTGCCAGCCGCCCTGGGACAGGGGTGGACAATCAGCCCCAGCATTTT.

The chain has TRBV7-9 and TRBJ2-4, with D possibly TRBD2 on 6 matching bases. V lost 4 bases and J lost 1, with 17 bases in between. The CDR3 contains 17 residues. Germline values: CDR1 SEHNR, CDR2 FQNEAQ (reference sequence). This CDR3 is CASSSPVGGRAKNIQYF. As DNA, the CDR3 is TGTGCCAGCAGCTCTCCGGTCGGGGGAAGGGCCAAAAACATTCAGTACTTC.

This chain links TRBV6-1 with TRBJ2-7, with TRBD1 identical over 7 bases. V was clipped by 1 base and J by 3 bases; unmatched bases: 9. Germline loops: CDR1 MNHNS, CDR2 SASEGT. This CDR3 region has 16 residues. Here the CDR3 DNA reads TGTGCCAGCAGTGAAGGGCCCGGGACAGAGAGCTACGAGCAGTACTTC. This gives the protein CASSEGPGTESYEQYF.

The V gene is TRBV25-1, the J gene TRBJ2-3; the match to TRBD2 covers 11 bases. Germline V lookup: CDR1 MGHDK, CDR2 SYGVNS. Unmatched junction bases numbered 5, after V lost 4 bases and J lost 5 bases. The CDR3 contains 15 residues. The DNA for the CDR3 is TGTGCCAGCAGTGTTAGCGGGAGGGCTTTAGATACGCAGTATTTT. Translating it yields CASSVSGRALDTQYF.

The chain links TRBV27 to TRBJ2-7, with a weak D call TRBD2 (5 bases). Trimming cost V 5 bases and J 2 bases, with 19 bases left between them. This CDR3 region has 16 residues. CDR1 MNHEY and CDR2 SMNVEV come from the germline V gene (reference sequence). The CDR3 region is CASSPLGRAGTYEQYF. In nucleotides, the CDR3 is TGTGCCAGCAGTCCCCTGGGTCGTGCCGGGACCTACGAGCAGTACTTC.

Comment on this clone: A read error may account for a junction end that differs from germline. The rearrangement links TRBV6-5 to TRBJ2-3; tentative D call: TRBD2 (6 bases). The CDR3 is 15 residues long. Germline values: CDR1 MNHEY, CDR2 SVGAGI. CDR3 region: CASSDSWRDQDTQYF. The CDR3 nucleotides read TGTGCCAGCAGTGACTCTTGGCGGGATCAAGATACGCAGTATTTT.

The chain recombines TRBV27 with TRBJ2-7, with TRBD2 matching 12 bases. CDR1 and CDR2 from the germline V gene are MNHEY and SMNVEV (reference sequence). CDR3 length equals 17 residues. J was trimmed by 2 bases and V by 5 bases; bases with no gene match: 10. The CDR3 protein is CASSPHRTSGTAYEQYF. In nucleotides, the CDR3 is TGTGCCAGCAGTCCCCACCGGACTAGCGGGACCGCCTACGAGCAGTACTTC.

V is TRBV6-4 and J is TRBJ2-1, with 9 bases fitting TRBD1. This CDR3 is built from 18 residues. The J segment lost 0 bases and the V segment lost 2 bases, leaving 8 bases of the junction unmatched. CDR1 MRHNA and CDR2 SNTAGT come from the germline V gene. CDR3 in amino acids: CASSDQGQGTFSYNEQFF. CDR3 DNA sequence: TGTGCCAGCAGTGACCAAGGACAGGGGACCTTCTCCTACAATGAGCAGTTCTTC.

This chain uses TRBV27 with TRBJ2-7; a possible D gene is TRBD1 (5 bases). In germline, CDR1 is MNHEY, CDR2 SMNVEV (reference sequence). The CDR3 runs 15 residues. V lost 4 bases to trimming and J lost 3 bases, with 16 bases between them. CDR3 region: CASSSPQGKVYEQYF. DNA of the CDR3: TGTGCCAGCAGTTCCCCGCAGGGAAAGGTCTACGAGCAGTACTTC.

CDR3 nucleotides: TGTGCCACCAGCAGAGATCACCTGTTAGCGGGACCCCCCTACGAGCAGTACTTC. This gives the protein CATSRDHLLAGPPYEQYF. The J gene is TRBJ2-7, the V gene TRBV15; 8 bases are a match to TRBD2. The V gene end was trimmed by 0 bases and the J gene end by 2 bases; junction bases not matched to a gene: 12. The germline gives CDR1 LNHNV, CDR2 YYDKDF (reference sequence). This CDR3 contains 18 residues.

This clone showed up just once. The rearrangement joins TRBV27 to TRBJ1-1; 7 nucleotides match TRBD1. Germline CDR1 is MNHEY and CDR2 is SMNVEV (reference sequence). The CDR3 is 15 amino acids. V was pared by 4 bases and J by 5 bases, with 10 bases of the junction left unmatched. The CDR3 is CASSSLGTASTEAFF. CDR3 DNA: TGTGCCAGCAGTTCCCTAGGGACAGCTAGTACTGAAGCTTTCTTT.

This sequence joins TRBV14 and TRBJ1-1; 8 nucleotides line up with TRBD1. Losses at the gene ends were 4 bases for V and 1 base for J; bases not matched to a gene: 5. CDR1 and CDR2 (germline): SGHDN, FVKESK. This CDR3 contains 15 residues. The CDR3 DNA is TGTGCCAGCAGCCCAAAGGACAGGGAGAACACTGAAGCTTTCTTT. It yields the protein CASSPKDRENTEAFF.

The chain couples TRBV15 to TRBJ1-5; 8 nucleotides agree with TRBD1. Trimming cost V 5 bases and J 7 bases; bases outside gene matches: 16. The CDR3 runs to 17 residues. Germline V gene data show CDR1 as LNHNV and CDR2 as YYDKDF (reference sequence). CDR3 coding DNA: TGTGCCACCAGCTCTCTTCTGGCGACAGGGGAGCGGCAGCCCCAGCATTTT. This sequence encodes CATSSLLATGERQPQHF. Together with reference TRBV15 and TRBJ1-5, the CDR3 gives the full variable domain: DAMVIQNPRYQVTQFGKPVTLSCSQTLNHNVMYWYQQKSSQAPKLLFHYYDKDFNNEADTPDNFQSRRPNTSFCFLDIRSPGLGDTAMYLCATSSLLATGERQPQHFGDGTRLSIL.

The CDR3 here is CAVGRGGSTDTQYF. The CDR3 nucleotides read TGTGCCGTCGGTAGGGGGGGATCCACAGATACGCAGTATTTT. The V and J genes are TRBV10-3 and TRBJ2-3; perhaps TRBD2 as D (7 bases). CDR3 length: 14 residues. Trimming pared 11 bases from V and 2 bases from J, leaving 17 bases between. Germline CDR1 and CDR2: ENHRY and SYGVKD.

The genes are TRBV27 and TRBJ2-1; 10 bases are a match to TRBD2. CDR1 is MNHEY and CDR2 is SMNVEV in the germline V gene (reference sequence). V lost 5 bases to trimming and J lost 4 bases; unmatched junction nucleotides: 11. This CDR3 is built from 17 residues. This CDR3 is CASSLPPGTSDYNEQFF. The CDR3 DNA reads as TGTGCCAGCAGTCTCCCCCCCGGGACTAGCGATTACAATGAGCAGTTCTTC.

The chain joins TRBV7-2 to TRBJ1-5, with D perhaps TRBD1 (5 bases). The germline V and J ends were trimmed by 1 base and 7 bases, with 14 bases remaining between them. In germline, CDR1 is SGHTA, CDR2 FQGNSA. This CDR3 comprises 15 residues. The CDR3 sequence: CASSLVGGEEQPQHF. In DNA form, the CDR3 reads TGTGCCAGCAGCTTAGTGGGGGGAGAAGAACAGCCCCAGCATTTT.

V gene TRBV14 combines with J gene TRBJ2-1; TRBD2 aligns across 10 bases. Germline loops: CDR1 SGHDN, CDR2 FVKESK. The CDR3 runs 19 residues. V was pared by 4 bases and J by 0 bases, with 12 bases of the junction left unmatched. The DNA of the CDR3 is TGTGCCAGCAGCCCAAATGGACCAAGCGGGAGGGCCTCCTACAATGAGCAGTTCTTC. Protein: CASSPNGPSGRASYNEQFF.

CDR3 loop: CASSQDARDRPKAFF. The CDR3 DNA follows: TGCGCCAGCAGCCAAGATGCAAGGGACAGGCCCAAAGCTTTCTTT. The V and J genes are TRBV4-1 and TRBJ1-1; 8 bases fit TRBD1. The trim removed 0 bases at V and 9 bases at J, leaving 9 bases unmatched. This CDR3 contains 15 residues. Germline V gives CDR1 MGHRA, CDR2 YSYEKL.

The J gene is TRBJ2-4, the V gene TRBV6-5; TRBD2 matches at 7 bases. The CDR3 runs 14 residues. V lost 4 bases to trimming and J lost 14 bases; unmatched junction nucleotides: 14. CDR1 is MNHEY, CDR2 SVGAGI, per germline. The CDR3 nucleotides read TGTGCCAGCAGTTCCTCGACTAGCTACTTTGGGGAGTACTTC. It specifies CASSSSTSYFGEYF.

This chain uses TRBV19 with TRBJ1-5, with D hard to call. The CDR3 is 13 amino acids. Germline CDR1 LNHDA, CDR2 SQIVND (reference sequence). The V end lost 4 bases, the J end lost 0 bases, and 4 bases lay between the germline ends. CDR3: CASSRPSNQPQHF. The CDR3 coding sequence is TGTGCCAGTAGTAGGCCTAGCAATCAGCCCCAGCATTTT.

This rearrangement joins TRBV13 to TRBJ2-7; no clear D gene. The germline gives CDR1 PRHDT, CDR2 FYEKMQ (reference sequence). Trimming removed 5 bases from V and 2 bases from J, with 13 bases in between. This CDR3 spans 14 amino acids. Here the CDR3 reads CASSTRERAYEQYF. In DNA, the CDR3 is TGTGCCAGCAGCACCCGAGAGCGCGCCTACGAGCAGTACTTC. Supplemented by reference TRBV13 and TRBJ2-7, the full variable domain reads AAGVIQSPRHLIKEKRETATLKCYPIPRHDTVYWYQQGPGQDPQFLISFYEKMQSDKGSIPDRFSAQQFSDYHSELNMSSLELGDSALYFCASSTRERAYEQYFGPGTRLTVT.